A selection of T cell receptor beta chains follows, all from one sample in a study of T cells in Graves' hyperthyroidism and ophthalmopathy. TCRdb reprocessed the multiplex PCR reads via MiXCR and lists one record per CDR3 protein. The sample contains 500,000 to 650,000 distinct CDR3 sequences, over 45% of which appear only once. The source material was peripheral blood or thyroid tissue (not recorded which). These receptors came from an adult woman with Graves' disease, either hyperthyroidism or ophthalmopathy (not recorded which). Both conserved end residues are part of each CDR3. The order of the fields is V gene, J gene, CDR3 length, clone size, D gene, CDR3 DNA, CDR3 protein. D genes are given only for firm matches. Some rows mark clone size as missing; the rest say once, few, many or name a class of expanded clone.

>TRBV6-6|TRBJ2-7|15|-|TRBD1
TGTGCCAGCAGTAAGCCGGGACAGGGACCGAGAAAGCAGTACTTC
CASSKPGQGPRKQYF
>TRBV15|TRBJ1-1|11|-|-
TGTGCCACCAGCACCGGGGTTGAAGCTTTCTTT
CATSTGVEAFF
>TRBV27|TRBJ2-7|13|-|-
TGTGCCAGCAGTCAGTTCCCACCCTACGAGCAGTACTTC
CASSQFPPYEQYF
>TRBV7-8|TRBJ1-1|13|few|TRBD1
TGTGCCAGCAGCACTGACAGGGGTACTGAAGCTTTCTTT
CASSTDRGTEAFF
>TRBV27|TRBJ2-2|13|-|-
TGTGCCAGTTGGAGTTCGAACACCGGGGAGCTGTTTTTT
CASWSSNTGELFF
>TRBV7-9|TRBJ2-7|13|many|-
TGTGCCAGCAGCAGAAGTGGGGACCACGAGCAGTACTTC
CASSRSGDHEQYF
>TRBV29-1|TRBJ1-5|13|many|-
TGCAGCACCTCCTCTGGGGTCAATCAGCCCCAGCATTTT
CSTSSGVNQPQHF
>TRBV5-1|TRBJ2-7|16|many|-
TGCGCCAGCAGCCGTGATCCTGGACGGATCTCCTACGAGCAGTACTTC
CASSRDPGRISYEQYF
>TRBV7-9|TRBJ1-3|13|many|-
TGTGCCAGCAGCCAATTACCTCAGAACACCATATATTTT
CASSQLPQNTIYF
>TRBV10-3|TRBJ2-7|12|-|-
TGTGCCATCAGAGACGGGTCCTACGAGCAGTACTTC
CAIRDGSYEQYF